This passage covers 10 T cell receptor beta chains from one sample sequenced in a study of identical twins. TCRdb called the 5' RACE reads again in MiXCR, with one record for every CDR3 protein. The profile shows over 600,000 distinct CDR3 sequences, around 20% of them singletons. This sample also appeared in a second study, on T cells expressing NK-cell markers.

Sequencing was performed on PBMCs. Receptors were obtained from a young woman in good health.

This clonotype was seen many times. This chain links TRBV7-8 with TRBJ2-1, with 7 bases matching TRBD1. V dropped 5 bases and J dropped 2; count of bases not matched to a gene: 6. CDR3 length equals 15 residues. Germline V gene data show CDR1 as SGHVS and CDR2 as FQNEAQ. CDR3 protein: CASSTRDSPYNEQFF. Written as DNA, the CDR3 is TGTGCCAGCAGCACAAGGGACAGCCCCTACAATGAGCAGTTCTTC.

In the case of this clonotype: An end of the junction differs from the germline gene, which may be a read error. CDR3 protein: CSAQPGQGTNAQFF. The CDR3, as DNA: TGCAGTGCTCAACCGGGACAGGGGACTAATGCGCAGTTCTTC. The rearrangement links TRBV20-1 to TRBJ2-1; TRBD1 aligns across 10 bases. The CDR3 contains 14 residues. Germline V lookup: CDR1 DFQATT, CDR2 SNEGSKA (reference sequence).

CDR3 nucleotides: TGTGCCAGCAGCTTCATGACCCCCGCGGGTGAGCAGTTCTTC. Translation gives CASSFMTPAGEQFF. J is TRBJ2-1 and V is TRBV11-2; tentative D call: TRBD2 (5 bases). V was cut by 3 bases and J by 9 bases, with 15 bases left in between. CDR1 and CDR2 (germline): SGHAT, FQNNGV. This CDR3 is 14 amino acids long.

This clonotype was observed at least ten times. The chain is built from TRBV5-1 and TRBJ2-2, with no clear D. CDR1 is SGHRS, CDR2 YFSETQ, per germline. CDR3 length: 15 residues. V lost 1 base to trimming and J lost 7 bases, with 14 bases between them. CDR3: CASSLSLNPSGELFF. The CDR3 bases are TGCGCCAGCAGCTTGAGCCTTAACCCTAGCGGGGAGCTGTTTTTT.

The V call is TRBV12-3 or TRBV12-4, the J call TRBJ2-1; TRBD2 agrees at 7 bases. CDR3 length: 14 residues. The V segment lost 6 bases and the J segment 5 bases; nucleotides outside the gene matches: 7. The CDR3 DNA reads TGTGCCAGCAGGCTGGGACTACTAAACAATGAGCAGTTCTTC. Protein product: CASRLGLLNNEQFF.

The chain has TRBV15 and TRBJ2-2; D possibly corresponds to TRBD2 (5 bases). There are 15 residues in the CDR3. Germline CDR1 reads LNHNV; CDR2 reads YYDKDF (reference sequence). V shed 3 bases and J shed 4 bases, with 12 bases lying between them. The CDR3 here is CATSRNGLVTGELFF. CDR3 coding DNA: TGTGCCACCAGCAGGAACGGACTTGTCACCGGGGAGCTGTTTTTT. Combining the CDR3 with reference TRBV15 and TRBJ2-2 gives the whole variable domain DAMVIQNPRYQVTQFGKPVTLSCSQTLNHNVMYWYQQKSSQAPKLLFHYYDKDFNNEADTPDNFQSRRPNTSFCFLDIRSPGLGDTAMYLCATSRNGLVTGELFFGEGSRLTVL.

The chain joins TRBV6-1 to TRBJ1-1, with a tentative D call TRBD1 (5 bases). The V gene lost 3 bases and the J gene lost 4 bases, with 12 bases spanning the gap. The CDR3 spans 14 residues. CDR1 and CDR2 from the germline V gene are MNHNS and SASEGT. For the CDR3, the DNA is TGTGCCAGCAGTGAGGTGGGGCAGGGCACTGAAGCTTTCTTT. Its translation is CASSEVGQGTEAFF.

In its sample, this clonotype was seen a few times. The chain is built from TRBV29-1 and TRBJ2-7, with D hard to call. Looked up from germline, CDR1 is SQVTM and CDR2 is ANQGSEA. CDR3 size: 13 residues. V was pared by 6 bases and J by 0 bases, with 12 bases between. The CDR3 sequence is CSVSGSSSYEQYF. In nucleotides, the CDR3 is TGCAGCGTATCGGGCTCGAGCTCCTACGAGCAGTACTTC.

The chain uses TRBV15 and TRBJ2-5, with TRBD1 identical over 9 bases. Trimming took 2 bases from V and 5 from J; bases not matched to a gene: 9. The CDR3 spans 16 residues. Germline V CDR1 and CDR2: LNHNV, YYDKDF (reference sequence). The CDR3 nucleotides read TGTGCCACCAGCAGAACAGGGGGCATTTTTCGTGAGACCCAGTACTTC. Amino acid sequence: CATSRTGGIFRETQYF.

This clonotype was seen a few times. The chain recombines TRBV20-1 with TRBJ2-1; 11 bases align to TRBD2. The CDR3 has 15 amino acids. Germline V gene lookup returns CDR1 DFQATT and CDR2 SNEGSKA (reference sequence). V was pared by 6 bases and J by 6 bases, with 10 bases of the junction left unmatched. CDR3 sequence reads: CSADTIAGGRNEQFF. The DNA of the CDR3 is TGCAGTGCCGACACGATAGCGGGAGGGCGCAATGAGCAGTTCTTC.